The 31 T cell receptor beta chains reported below all come from one sample, sequenced in a study of T cells in Graves' hyperthyroidism and ophthalmopathy. RNA transcripts served as the template for amplifying TCR beta CDR3 regions. An initial round of RT-PCR targeting the TCR CDR3 relied on the HTBI primer set. TCRdb reanalysed the multiplex PCR reads using MiXCR and keeps one entry per CDR3 protein. This sample has over 300,000 distinct CDR3 sequences; about 15% occur once, and the top ten carry 11%. The sequencing input was blood. All receptors derive from a woman aged 55-70 years with Graves' hyperthyroidism.

Ten or more counts support this clonotype. The rearrangement uses TRBV6-6 and TRBJ2-7; 9 bases fit TRBD2. Germline lookup yields CDR1 MNHNY and CDR2 SVGAGI (reference sequence). Germline trimming cut 0 bases from V and 4 bases from J; bases unmatched to any gene: 4. This CDR3 contains 15 residues. The CDR3 DNA sequence: TGTGCCAGCAGTTACTCTACTAGCGGGTTTTACGAGCAGTACTTC. It translates to CASSYSTSGFYEQYF.

This clonotype was seen ten or more times. The chain recombines TRBV18 with TRBJ2-5; either TRBD1 or TRBD2 may supply D (5 bases each). The CDR3 contains 13 residues. Germline V gives CDR1 KGHSH, CDR2 LQKENI. The V and J ends lost 8 bases and 0 bases respectively, with 10 bases between them. CDR3 residues: CASAEGYQETQYF. In DNA, the CDR3 is TGTGCCAGCGCCGAGGGGTACCAAGAGACCCAGTACTTC.

This clonotype was counted at least ten times. A much larger clone lies a single base off, so this may be a read error. The chain joins TRBV11-2 to TRBJ2-7; no firm D call. The CDR3 runs to 11 residues. Germline loops: CDR1 SGHAT, CDR2 FQNNGV. Trimming left V 5 bases short and J 4 bases short, with 6 bases between. The CDR3 coding sequence is TGTGCCAGCAGCGTAGGGTACGAGCAGTACTTC. This gives the protein CASSVGYEQYF.

This clonotype was seen many times. The chain employs TRBV7-2 and TRBJ2-7, with D possibly being TRBD2 (6 bases). Between the trimmed V and J ends, which lost 1 base and 4 bases, there was a span of 14 bases. This CDR3 contains 15 residues. Germline V gives CDR1 SGHTA, CDR2 FQGNSA. This CDR3 is CASSLVGGKGYEQYF. The DNA of the CDR3 is TGTGCCAGCAGCTTAGTAGGCGGGAAGGGGTACGAGCAGTACTTC.

This clonotype was counted at least ten times. The J gene is TRBJ2-1, the V gene TRBV6-2 or TRBV6-3; TRBD2 matches at 12 bases. The CDR3 is 17 residues long. J lost 7 bases, V lost 9 bases, and 16 bases had no gene match. Germline V gives CDR1 MNHEY, CDR2 SVGEGT. Here the CDR3 reads CASGTSGWGPSANEQFF. CDR3 in DNA: TGTGCCAGTGGGACTAGCGGGTGGGGTCCGTCCGCAAATGAGCAGTTCTTC.

V and J are TRBV5-1 and TRBJ2-5; perhaps D is TRBD1 or TRBD2 (7 bases each). V lost 0 bases and J lost 4, with 13 bases in between. Germline-derived CDR1 and CDR2 are SGHRS and YFSETQ. CDR3 length: 15 amino acids. Here the CDR3 reads CASSLGSGGAETQYF. The CDR3 bases are TGCGCCAGCAGCTTGGGCTCAGGGGGGGCAGAGACCCAGTACTTC.

Only a few counts were recorded for this clonotype. It is likely a read error, because the conserved phenylalanine at the end of the CDR3 is missing. V and J are TRBV20-1 and TRBJ1-2; 7 bases match TRBD1. CDR3 length: 13 residues. V was clipped by 4 bases and J by 8 bases; unmatched bases: 10. Looked up from germline, CDR1 is DFQATT and CDR2 is SNEGSKA (reference sequence). The CDR3 coding sequence is TGCAGTGCTATCCTACAGGGGAGGATCGGCTACACCCTC. Its protein is CSAILQGRIGYTL.

This chain links TRBV10-2 with TRBJ2-5; D gene unclear. Germline values: CDR1 WSHSY, CDR2 SAAADI. The V and J ends lost 1 base and 4 bases respectively, with 7 bases between them. This CDR3 spans 13 amino acids. CDR3 amino acids: CASSELKGETQYF. The CDR3 DNA follows: TGCGCCAGCAGTGAGTTAAAGGGAGAGACCCAGTACTTC.

This clonotype was detected many times. The rearrangement uses TRBV10-2 and TRBJ2-5; no firm D call. CDR1 WSHSY and CDR2 SAAADI come from the germline V gene. The CDR3 contains 14 residues. V lost 5 bases and J 0 bases, leaving 10 bases between the germline ends. Written as DNA, the CDR3 is TGCGCCAGCAGTTACCTTGGAAACCAAGAGACCCAGTACTTC. This translates into CASSYLGNQETQYF.

In this sample, this clonotype turned up many times. The gene calls are TRBV20-1 and TRBJ2-7; 9 bases agree with TRBD2. From germline, CDR1 is DFQATT and CDR2 SNEGSKA (reference sequence). The CDR3 contains 14 residues. J was trimmed by 6 bases and V by 1 base; bases with no gene match: 7. CDR3 sequence (DNA): TGCAGTGCTAGAGTGGGACTAGCTACCGGCGAGCAGTACTTC. Its protein product is CSARVGLATGEQYF.

There are a few counts of this clonotype. This chain connects TRBV7-8 to TRBJ2-5; D possibly corresponds to TRBD2 (6 bases). The germline gives CDR1 SGHVS, CDR2 FQNEAQ. V gave up 3 bases and J gave up 4 bases, with 12 bases separating them. The CDR3 length is 14 residues. CDR3 in amino acids: CASSFRRGRETQYF. The CDR3 DNA sequence: TGTGCCAGCAGCTTCCGACGGGGGAGAGAGACCCAGTACTTC.

In its sample, this clonotype was seen many times. This sequence joins TRBV30 and TRBJ2-7; D unclear. With 0 bases removed from V and 3 bases from J, the gap between germline ends came to 9 bases. There are 13 residues in the CDR3. CDR1 and CDR2 (germline): GTSNPN, SVGIG (reference sequence). For the CDR3, the DNA is TGTGCCTGGAGTGTCGCCTCTTACTACGAGCAGTACTTC. This gives the protein CAWSVASYYEQYF.

The table lists this clonotype with many counts. This rearrangement joins TRBV11-2 to TRBJ2-1, with TRBD1 matching over 7 bases. Losses at the gene ends were 2 bases for V and 4 bases for J; bases not matched to a gene: 5. CDR3 length: 15 residues. Germline CDR1 and CDR2: SGHAT and FQNNGV. The chain's CDR3 is CASSLLQGRYNEQFF. CDR3 bases: TGTGCCAGCAGCTTATTACAGGGGAGATACAATGAGCAGTTCTTC. Variable domain in full (rest from reference TRBV11-2 and TRBJ2-1): EAGVAQSPRYKIIEKRQSVAFWCNPISGHATLYWYQQILGQGPKLLIQFQNNGVVDDSQLPKDRFSAERLKGVDSTLKIQPAKLEDSAVYLCASSLLQGRYNEQFFGPGTRLTVL.

This clonotype was seen only a few times. The V gene is TRBV6-1, the J gene TRBJ2-5; 7 nucleotides match TRBD2. CDR3 length: 15 residues. Looked up from germline, CDR1 is MNHNS and CDR2 is SASEGT. J was trimmed by 1 base and V by 3 bases; bases with no gene match: 5. CDR3 nucleotide sequence: TGTGCCAGCAGTGAGCAGGCTAGCGGCCAAGAGACCCAGTACTTC. Translating gives CASSEQASGQETQYF.

This clonotype showed up many times. J is TRBJ2-7 and V is TRBV7-9, with 8 positions matching TRBD2. The CDR3 runs to 15 residues. Germline V lookup: CDR1 SEHNR, CDR2 FQNEAQ (reference sequence). V shed 4 bases, J shed 3 bases, and the junction held 8 bases outside the gene matches. Here the CDR3 reads CASSSQREKVYEQYF. For the CDR3, the DNA is TGTGCCAGCAGCTCCCAGCGGGAGAAGGTCTACGAGCAGTACTTC.

This clonotype was observed at least ten times. The CDR3 coding sequence is TGCAGTGCTAGATTCAGGGAGCTTGCTAACTATGGCTACACCTTC. Translation: CSARFRELANYGYTF. The chain couples TRBV20-1 to TRBJ1-2, with D perhaps TRBD1 (5 bases). Germline CDR1 is DFQATT and CDR2 is SNEGSKA (reference sequence). The CDR3 is made up of 15 amino acids. V lost 2 bases, J lost 0 bases, and 13 bases lay in between.

The rearrangement links TRBV4-2 to TRBJ2-1; 9 nucleotides agree with TRBD2. J was trimmed by 5 bases and V by 6 bases; bases with no gene match: 8. This CDR3 contains 15 residues. In germline, CDR1 is LGHNA, CDR2 YNFKEQ. The CDR3 here is CASRPLSGGNNEQFF. The CDR3 DNA reads as TGTGCCAGCAGACCACTTAGCGGGGGAAACAATGAGCAGTTCTTC.

This clonotype was seen many times. The J gene is TRBJ2-7, the V gene TRBV6-2 or TRBV6-3, with D uncertain. Trimming removed 8 bases from V and 2 bases from J, with 4 bases in between. The V gene's germline CDR1 is MNHEY and CDR2 SVGEGT. CDR3 length: 10 amino acids. CDR3 DNA sequence: TGTGCCAGCGGACCCTACGAGCAGTACTTC. This sequence encodes CASGPYEQYF.

In this sample, this clonotype turned up a few times. This rearrangement joins TRBV28 to TRBJ2-4, with 7 bases identical to TRBD1. Germline trimming cut 2 bases from V and 0 bases from J; bases unmatched to any gene: 13. The germline CDR1 and CDR2 sequences are MDHEN and SYDVKM. There are 19 residues in the CDR3. The CDR3 DNA reads TGTGCCAGCAGTTTAAGAAGGGGGCAGGAGACCCTAGCCAAAAACATTCAGTACTTC. Its translation: CASSLRRGQETLAKNIQYF.

Many counts were recorded for this clonotype. The chain couples TRBV27 to TRBJ1-1, with a possible D match to TRBD1 (5 bases). V was trimmed by 2 bases and J by 0 bases, leaving 10 bases between them. The length of the CDR3 is 15 residues. Germline lookup yields CDR1 MNHEY and CDR2 SMNVEV (reference sequence). The CDR3 bases are TGTGCCAGCAGTTTAGGGGGGGTGATGAACACTGAAGCTTTCTTT. Protein sequence: CASSLGGVMNTEAFF.

This clonotype was detected many times. The V call is TRBV6-2 or TRBV6-3, the J call TRBJ2-7; 8 bases line up with TRBD1. CDR3 length equals 15 residues. The ends lost 2 bases at V and 6 bases at J; junction bases unmatched: 9. Germline V gives CDR1 MNHEY, CDR2 SVGEGT. The CDR3 DNA reads TGTGCCAGCAGTTACCCCGACAGGGGTCGGGGCGAGCAGTACTTC. It codes for CASSYPDRGRGEQYF.

This clonotype was seen many times. This chain's CDR3 is CASSGTSGRARELFF. The CDR3, as DNA: TGTGCCAGCAGTGGAACTAGCGGGAGGGCCCGGGAGCTGTTTTTT. The chain has TRBV6-2 or TRBV6-3 and TRBJ2-2, with 13 bases matching TRBD2. The germline V gene encodes CDR1 MNHEY and CDR2 SVGEGT. With 5 bases clipped from V and 9 bases from J, the junction kept 6 bases outside the gene matches. The CDR3 contains 15 residues.

At least ten counts were recorded for this clonotype. CDR3 amino acids: CASSPRLAGGNEQFF. The DNA of the CDR3 is TGTGCCAGCAGCCCCCGACTAGCGGGGGGCAATGAGCAGTTCTTC. This chain uses TRBV7-3 with TRBJ2-1, with 13 bases aligning to TRBD2. V shed 5 bases, J shed 6 bases, and the junction held 4 bases outside the gene matches. CDR1 and CDR2 from the germline V gene are SGHTA and FQGTGA. CDR3 length equals 15 residues.

This clonotype has more than one count but fewer than ten. V and J are TRBV20-1 and TRBJ1-1; D call uncertain. Germline V gene sequence: CDR1 DFQATT, CDR2 SNEGSKA (reference sequence). Trimming stripped 7 bases from V and 1 base from J, with 13 bases between. This CDR3 is built from 13 residues. The CDR3 sequence is CSVFQMWNTEAFF. The CDR3 DNA reads as TGCAGTGTCTTTCAGATGTGGAACACTGAAGCTTTCTTT.

This clonotype was picked up a small number of times. The gene calls are TRBV6-2 or TRBV6-3 and TRBJ1-1, with 7 bases identical to TRBD1. Germline CDR1 reads MNHEY; CDR2 reads SVGEGT. The CDR3 consists of 14 residues. V was clipped by 0 bases and J by 11 bases; unmatched bases: 9. CDR3 bases: TGTGCCAGCAGTTACTCTCGGACAGGAAACTCCGCTTTCTTT. It translates to CASSYSRTGNSAFF.

This clonotype was detected many times. The chain carries TRBV27 and TRBJ2-7; D possibly corresponds to TRBD2 (6 bases). CDR3 length equals 16 residues. The germline gives CDR1 MNHEY, CDR2 SMNVEV (reference sequence). Trimming removed 5 bases at V and 3 bases at J, with 20 bases between. The CDR3 DNA sequence: TGTGCCAGCAGTCATCTGGGGCGGGAAGGGTACTACGAGCAGTACTTC. Amino acid sequence: CASSHLGREGYYEQYF.

The V and J genes are TRBV27 and TRBJ1-2; no firm D call. Germline CDR1 MNHEY, CDR2 SMNVEV (reference sequence). V was clipped by 6 bases and J by 0 bases, with 17 bases between them. This CDR3 comprises 16 residues. The CDR3 loop is CASRRVSPRSNYGYTF. The DNA of the CDR3 is TGTGCCAGCAGAAGGGTCAGTCCCCGTTCTAACTATGGCTACACCTTC.

The sample holds a few counts of this clonotype. The genes are TRBV6-1 and TRBJ2-5, with a weak D call TRBD1 (6 bases). Germline V gene lookup returns CDR1 MNHNS and CDR2 SASEGT. CDR3 size: 14 residues. Trimming shortened V by 6 bases and J by 0 bases, and 11 bases separated the two germline ends. The CDR3 protein is CASRRTAYQETQYF. Here the CDR3 DNA reads TGTGCCAGCAGAAGGACAGCGTACCAAGAGACCCAGTACTTC.

Only a few counts were recorded for this clonotype. The gene calls are TRBV18 and TRBJ2-2; possibly TRBD1 or TRBD2 for D (6 bases each). The length of the CDR3 is 17 residues. CDR1 is KGHSH, CDR2 LQKENI, per germline. The V and J ends lost 0 bases and 1 base respectively, with 12 bases between them. The CDR3 DNA reads as TGTGCCAGCTCACCACCGAGCCGGGGGCGGAACACCGGGGAGCTGTTTTTT. Encoded protein: CASSPPSRGRNTGELFF.

The chain links TRBV19 to TRBJ2-7, with 11 bases identical to TRBD2. The CDR3 length is 16 residues. V lost 3 bases, J lost 5 bases, and 9 bases stayed unmatched. Germline CDR1 and CDR2: LNHDA and SQIVND (reference sequence). The CDR3 coding sequence is TGTGCCAGTAGTATCCGACTAGCGGGAATTGAGAACGAGCAGTACTTC. The encoded protein is CASSIRLAGIENEQYF.

This clonotype turned up a few times. The chain has TRBV27 and TRBJ2-7; maybe TRBD1 (6 bases). Germline V gene data show CDR1 as MNHEY and CDR2 as SMNVEV (reference sequence). Trimming shortened V by 5 bases and J by 6 bases, and 11 bases separated the two germline ends. The CDR3 runs 12 residues. CDR3 sequence: CASSPTGSEQYF. The DNA of the CDR3 is TGTGCCAGCAGTCCAACAGGGTCCGAGCAGTACTTC.